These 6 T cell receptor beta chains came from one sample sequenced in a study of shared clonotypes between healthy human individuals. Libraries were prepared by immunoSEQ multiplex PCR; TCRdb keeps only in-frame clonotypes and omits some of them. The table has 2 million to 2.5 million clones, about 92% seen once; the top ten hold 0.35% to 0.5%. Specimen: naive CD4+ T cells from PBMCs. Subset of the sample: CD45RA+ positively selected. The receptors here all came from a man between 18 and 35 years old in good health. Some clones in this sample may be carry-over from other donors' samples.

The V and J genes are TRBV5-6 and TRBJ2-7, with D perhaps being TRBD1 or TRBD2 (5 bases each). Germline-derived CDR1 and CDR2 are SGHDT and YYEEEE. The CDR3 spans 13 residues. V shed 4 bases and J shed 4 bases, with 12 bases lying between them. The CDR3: CASSRGRKYEQYF. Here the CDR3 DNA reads TGTGCCAGCAGCAGGGGACGGAAATACGAGCAGTACTTC.

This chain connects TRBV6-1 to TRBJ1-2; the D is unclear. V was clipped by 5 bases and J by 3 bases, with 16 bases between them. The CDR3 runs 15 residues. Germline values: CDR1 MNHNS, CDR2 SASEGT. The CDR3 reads CASSKAGGLDYGYTF. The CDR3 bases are TGTGCCAGCAGTAAGGCAGGAGGCCTTGACTATGGCTACACCTTC.

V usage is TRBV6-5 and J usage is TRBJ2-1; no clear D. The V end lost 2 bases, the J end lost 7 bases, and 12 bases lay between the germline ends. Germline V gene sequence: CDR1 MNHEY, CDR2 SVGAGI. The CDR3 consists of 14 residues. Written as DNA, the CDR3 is TGTGCCAGCAGTTACGGCCTTTCCGTGAATGAGCAGTTCTTC. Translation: CASSYGLSVNEQFF.

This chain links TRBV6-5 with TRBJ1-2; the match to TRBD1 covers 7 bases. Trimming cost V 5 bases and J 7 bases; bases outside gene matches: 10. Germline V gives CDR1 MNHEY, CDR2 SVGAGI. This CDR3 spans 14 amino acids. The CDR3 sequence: CASSTSGGHSGYTF. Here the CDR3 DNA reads TGTGCCAGCAGTACCTCAGGGGGTCACAGTGGCTACACCTTC.

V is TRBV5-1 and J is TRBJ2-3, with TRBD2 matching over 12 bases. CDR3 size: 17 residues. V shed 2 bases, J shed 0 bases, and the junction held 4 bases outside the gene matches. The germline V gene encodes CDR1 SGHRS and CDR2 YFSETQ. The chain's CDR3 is CASSFGTSGRSTDTQYF. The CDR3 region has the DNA TGCGCCAGCAGCTTCGGGACTAGCGGGCGGAGCACAGATACGCAGTATTTT.

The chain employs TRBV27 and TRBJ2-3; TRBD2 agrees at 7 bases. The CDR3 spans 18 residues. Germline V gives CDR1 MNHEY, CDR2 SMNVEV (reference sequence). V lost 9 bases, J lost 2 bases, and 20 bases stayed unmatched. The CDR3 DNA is TGTGCCAGTTCTAAGCGCGCTAGCGGCATAATACACACAGATACGCAGTATTTT. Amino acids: CASSKRASGIIHTDTQYF.